This T cell receptor beta chain was captured in a study of blood T cell repertoires in COVID-19. For the study at large: Sources were T cells, B-cell-depleted T cells, or PBMCs; the material itself was cDNA or gDNA.

Generated by immunoSEQ multiplex PCR, the TCRdb table keeps only in-frame clones and is missing some. The sample has roughly 190,000 clones, 87% seen once; the top ten hold 20% to 25%. The CDR3 has 18 amino acids. Unmatched junction bases numbered 9, after V lost 0 bases and J lost 4 bases. CDR1 is SGHKS and CDR2 is YYEKEE in the germline V gene (reference sequence). Sequenced material: peripheral blood. The chain recombines TRBV5-5 with TRBJ2-5, with 13 bases matching TRBD2. The receptor's source is a man between 60 and 70 years old with active or convalescent COVID-19. CDR3 sequence reads: CASSLGTSGGAMRETQYF. The CDR3 DNA follows: TGTGCCAGCAGCTTGGGCACTAGCGGGGGGGCCATGAGAGAGACCCAGTACTTC.